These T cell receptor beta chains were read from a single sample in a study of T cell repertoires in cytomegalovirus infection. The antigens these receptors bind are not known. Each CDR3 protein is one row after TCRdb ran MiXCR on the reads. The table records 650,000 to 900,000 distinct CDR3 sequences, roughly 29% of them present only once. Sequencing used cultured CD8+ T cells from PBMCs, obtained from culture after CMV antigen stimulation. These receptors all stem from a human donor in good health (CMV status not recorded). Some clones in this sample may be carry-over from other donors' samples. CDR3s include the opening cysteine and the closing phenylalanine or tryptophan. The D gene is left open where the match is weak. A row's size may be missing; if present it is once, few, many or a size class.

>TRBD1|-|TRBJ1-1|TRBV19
CASSSRDRGIFWTEAFF
TGTGCCAGCAGTTCTCGGGACAGGGGGATTTTTTGGACTGAAGCTTTCTTT
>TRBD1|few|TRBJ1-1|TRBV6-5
CASSGSDRENEAFF
TGTGCCAGCAGTGGATCGGACAGGGAAAATGAAGCTTTCTTT
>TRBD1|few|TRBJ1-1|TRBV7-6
CASSWDRPATEAFF
TGTGCCAGCAGCTGGGACAGGCCCGCCACTGAAGCTTTCTTT
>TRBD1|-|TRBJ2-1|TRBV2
CASNKQGATYNEQFF
TGTGCCAGCAACAAACAGGGGGCAACCTACAATGAGCAGTTCTTC
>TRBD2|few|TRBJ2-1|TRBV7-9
CASSPRVERGALSPFWNEQFF
TGTGCCAGCAGCCCCCGGGTGGAGCGGGGGGCCTTGTCCCCCTTTTGGAATGAGCAGTTCTTC
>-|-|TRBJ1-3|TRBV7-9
CASSLAIPSGHSGNTIYF
TGTGCCAGCAGCTTAGCCATACCGTCCGGTCACTCTGGAAACACCATATATTTT
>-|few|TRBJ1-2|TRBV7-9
CASSDRGHGYTF
TGTGCCAGCAGCGACCGGGGGCACGGCTACACCTTC
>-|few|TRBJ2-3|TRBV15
CATSRVTSLVDTDTQYF
TGTGCCACCAGCAGAGTAACCAGCTTGGTCGACACAGATACGCAGTATTTT
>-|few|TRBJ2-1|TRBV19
CASSIDPGNYNEQFF
TGTGCCAGTAGTATAGATCCGGGTAACTACAATGAGCAGTTCTTC
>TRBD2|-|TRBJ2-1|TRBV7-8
CASSSSGGPHNEQFF
TGTGCCAGCAGCTCAAGCGGGGGGCCTCACAATGAGCAGTTCTTC
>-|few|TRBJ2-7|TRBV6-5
CASSLTGTDSYEQYF
TGTGCCAGCAGCCTCACCGGGACGGACTCCTACGAGCAGTACTTC
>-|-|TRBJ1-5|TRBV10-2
CASTEQGYSNQPQHF
TGCGCCAGCACCGAGCAGGGGTATAGCAATCAGCCCCAGCATTTT
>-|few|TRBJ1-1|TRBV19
CASLDEVNTEAFF
TGTGCCAGTCTAGACGAGGTGAACACTGAAGCTTTCTTT
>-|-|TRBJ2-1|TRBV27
CASSPLGGNQNNEQFF
TGTGCCAGCAGTCCTCTGGGGGGTAACCAGAACAATGAGCAGTTCTTC
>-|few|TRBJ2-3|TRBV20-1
CSAINTGSGTDTQYF
TGCAGTGCTATAAATACAGGGTCTGGTACAGATACGCAGTATTTT
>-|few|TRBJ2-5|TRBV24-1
CATSDFQGGEETQYF
TGTGCCACCAGTGATTTTCAGGGAGGTGAAGAGACCCAGTACTTC
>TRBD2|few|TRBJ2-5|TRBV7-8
CASSLTVAGARETQYF
TGTGCCAGCAGCTTAACGGTAGCGGGGGCCCGGGAGACCCAGTACTTC
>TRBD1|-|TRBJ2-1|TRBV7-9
CASSSRRDREYNEQFF
TGTGCCAGCAGCTCCCGCCGGGACAGGGAATACAATGAGCAGTTCTTC
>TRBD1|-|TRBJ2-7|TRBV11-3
CASSSRQGPGYEQYF
TGTGCCAGCAGCTCCCGACAGGGCCCGGGGTACGAGCAGTACTTC
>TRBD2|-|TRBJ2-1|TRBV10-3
CAISESIAGGLYNEQFF
TGTGCCATCAGTGAGTCGATAGCGGGGGGACTATACAATGAGCAGTTCTTC
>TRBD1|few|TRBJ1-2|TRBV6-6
CASSYSGDRDYGYTF
TGTGCCAGCAGTTACTCCGGGGACAGAGACTATGGCTACACCTTC
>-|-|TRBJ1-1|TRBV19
CASAWGGAAFF
TGTGCCAGTGCGTGGGGAGGGGCCGCTTTCTTT
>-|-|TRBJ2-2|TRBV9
CASRVGHTGELFF
TGTGCCAGCAGGGTGGGCCACACCGGGGAGCTGTTTTTT
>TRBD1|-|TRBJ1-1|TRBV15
CATSRDRSVNTEAFF
TGTGCCACCAGCCGGGACAGGTCGGTGAACACTGAAGCTTTCTTT
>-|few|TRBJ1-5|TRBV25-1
CASSEFEQASNQPQHF
TGTGCCAGCAGTGAATTTGAACAGGCTAGCAATCAGCCCCAGCATTTT
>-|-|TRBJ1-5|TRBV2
CASSEGTYSNQPQHF
TGTGCCAGCAGTGAAGGCACATATAGCAATCAGCCCCAGCATTTT
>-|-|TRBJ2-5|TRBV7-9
CASSFTGPQETQYF
TGTGCCAGCAGCTTTACAGGGCCGCAAGAGACCCAGTACTTC
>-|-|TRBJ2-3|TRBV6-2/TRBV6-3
CASSDLAVWADTQYF
TGTGCCAGCAGTGACCTAGCAGTTTGGGCCGATACGCAGTATTTT
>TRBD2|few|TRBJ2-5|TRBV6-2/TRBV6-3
CASSYSKGIAGARSNQETQYF
TGTGCCAGCAGTTACTCGAAAGGAATAGCGGGGGCCCGGTCCAATCAAGAGACCCAGTACTTC
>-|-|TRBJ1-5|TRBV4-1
CASSQGMATDQPQHF
TGCGCCAGCAGCCAAGGAATGGCAACAGACCAGCCCCAGCATTTT
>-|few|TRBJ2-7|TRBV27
CASSPLGPSLGQYF
TGTGCCAGCAGTCCCCTTGGGCCCTCCCTGGGGCAGTACTTC
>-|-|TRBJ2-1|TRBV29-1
CSVLRTVTYNEQFF
TGCAGCGTCCTCCGGACAGTTACCTACAATGAGCAGTTCTTC
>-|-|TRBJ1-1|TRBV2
CASTEGRMNTEAFF
TGTGCCAGCACTGAGGGACGGATGAACACTGAAGCTTTCTTT
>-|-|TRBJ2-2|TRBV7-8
CASPGDSNTGELFF
TGTGCCAGCCCGGGGGACTCGAACACCGGGGAGCTGTTTTTT
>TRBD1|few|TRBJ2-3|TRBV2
CASSRPGDREAKQPTTDTQYF
TGTGCCAGCAGCCGACCCGGGGACAGGGAGGCAAAACAACCGACCACAGATACGCAGTATTTT
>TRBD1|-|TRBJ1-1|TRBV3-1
CASSQDQWRQGAPEAFF
TGTGCCAGCAGCCAAGATCAATGGAGACAGGGGGCCCCTGAAGCTTTCTTT
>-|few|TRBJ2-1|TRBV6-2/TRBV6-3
CASSYGGLNNEQFF
TGTGCCAGCAGTTACGGCGGACTGAACAATGAGCAGTTCTTC
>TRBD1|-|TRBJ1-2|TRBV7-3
CASSPGTGRGYTF
TGTGCCAGCAGCCCCGGGACAGGGAGGGGCTACACCTTC
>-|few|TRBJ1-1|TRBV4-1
CASSPRQSMNTEAFF
TGCGCCAGCAGCCCTCGACAGTCCATGAACACTGAAGCTTTCTTT
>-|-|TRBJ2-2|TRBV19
CASSMRPVNTGELFF
TGTGCCAGTAGTATGCGGCCAGTAAACACCGGGGAGCTGTTTTTT
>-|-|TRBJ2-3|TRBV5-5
CASSLQRAITDTQYF
TGTGCCAGCAGCTTGCAGCGGGCGATCACAGATACGCAGTATTTT
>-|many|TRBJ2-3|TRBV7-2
CASNQQGDGTDTQYF
TGTGCCAGCAACCAACAAGGGGACGGCACAGATACGCAGTATTTT